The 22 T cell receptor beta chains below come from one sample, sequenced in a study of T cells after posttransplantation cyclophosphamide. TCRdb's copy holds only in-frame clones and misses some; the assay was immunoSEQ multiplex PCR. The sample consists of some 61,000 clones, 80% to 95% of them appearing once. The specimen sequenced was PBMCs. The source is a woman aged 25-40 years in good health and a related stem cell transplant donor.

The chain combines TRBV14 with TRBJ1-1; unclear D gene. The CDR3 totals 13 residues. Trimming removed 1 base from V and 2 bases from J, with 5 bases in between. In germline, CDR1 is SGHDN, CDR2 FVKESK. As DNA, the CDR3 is TGTGCCAGCAGCCAAGGCAAAAACACTGAAGCTTTCTTT. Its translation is CASSQGKNTEAFF.

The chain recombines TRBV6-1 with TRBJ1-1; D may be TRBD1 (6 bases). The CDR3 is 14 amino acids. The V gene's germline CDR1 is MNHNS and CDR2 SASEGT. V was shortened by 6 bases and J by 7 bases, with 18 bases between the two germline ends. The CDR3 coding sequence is TGTGCCAGCAGCCAAACCCCCGACAGGAATGAAGCTTTCTTT. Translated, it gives CASSQTPDRNEAFF.

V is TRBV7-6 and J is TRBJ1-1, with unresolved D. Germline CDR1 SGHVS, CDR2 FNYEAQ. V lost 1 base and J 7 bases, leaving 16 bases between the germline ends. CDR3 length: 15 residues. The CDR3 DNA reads TGTGCCAGCAGCTTAGTGATCGGCGGGTCGGGTGAAGCTTTCTTT. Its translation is CASSLVIGGSGEAFF.

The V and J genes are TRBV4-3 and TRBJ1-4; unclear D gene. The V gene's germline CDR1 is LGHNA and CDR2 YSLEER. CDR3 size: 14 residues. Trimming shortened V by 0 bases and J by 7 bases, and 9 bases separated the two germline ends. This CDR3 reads CASSQEVRSEKLFF. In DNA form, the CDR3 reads TGCGCCAGCAGCCAAGAGGTCAGGAGTGAAAAACTGTTTTTT.

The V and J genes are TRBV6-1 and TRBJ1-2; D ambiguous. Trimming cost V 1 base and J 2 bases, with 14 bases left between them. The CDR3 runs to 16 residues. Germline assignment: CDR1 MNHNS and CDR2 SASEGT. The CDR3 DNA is TGTGCCAGCAGTGAAGACTGGCGGGGTTCAAACTATGGCTACACCTTC. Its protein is CASSEDWRGSNYGYTF.

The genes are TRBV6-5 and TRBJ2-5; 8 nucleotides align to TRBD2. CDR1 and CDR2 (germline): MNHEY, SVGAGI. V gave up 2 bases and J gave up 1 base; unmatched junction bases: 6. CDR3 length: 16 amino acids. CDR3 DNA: TGTGCCAGCAGTTACGGGGCGGGGGGCTTCCAAGAGACCCAGTACTTC. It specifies CASSYGAGGFQETQYF.

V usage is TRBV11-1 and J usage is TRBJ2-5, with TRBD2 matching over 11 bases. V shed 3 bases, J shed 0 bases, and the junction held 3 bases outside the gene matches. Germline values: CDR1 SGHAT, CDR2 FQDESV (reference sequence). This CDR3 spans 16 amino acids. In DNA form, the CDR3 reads TGTGCCAGCAGCTTTCGACTAGCGGGGTACCAAGAGACCCAGTACTTC. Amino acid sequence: CASSFRLAGYQETQYF. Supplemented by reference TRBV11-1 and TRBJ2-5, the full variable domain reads EAEVAQSPRYKITEKSQAVAFWCDPISGHATLYWYRQILGQGPELLVQFQDESVVDDSQLPKDRFSAERLKGVDSTLKIQPAELGDSAMYLCASSFRLAGYQETQYFGPGTRLLVL.

In DNA form, the CDR3 reads TGTGCCAGCAGTGGTCGGGACATACGATTCGGGGAGCTGTTTTTT. This codes for CASSGRDIRFGELFF. The V and J genes are TRBV28 and TRBJ2-2, with a tentative D call TRBD1 (6 bases). Trimming took 5 bases from V and 7 from J, leaving 17 bases between them. The germline CDR1 and CDR2 sequences are MDHEN and SYDVKM. This CDR3 comprises 15 residues.

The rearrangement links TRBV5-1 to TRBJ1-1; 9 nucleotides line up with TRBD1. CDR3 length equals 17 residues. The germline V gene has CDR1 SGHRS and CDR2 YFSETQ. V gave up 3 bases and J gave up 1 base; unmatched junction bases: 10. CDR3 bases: TGCGCCAGCAGCTCGGGACAGGGAGCAGTTTCGAACACTGAAGCTTTCTTT. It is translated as CASSSGQGAVSNTEAFF.

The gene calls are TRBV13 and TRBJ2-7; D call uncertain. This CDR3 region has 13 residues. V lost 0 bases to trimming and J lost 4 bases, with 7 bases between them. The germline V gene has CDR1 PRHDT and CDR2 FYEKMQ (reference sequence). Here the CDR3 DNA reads TGTGCCAGCAGCTTAGGCCGGCTGTACGAGCAGTACTTC. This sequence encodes CASSLGRLYEQYF.

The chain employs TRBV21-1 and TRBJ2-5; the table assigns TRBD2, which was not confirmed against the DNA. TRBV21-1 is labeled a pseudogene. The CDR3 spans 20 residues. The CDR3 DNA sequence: TGTGCCAGCAGCAAAGTGGTCCCCGAAAAAAGCGGGGAACAACAAGAGACCCAGTACTTC. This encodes CASSKVVPEKSGEQQETQYF.

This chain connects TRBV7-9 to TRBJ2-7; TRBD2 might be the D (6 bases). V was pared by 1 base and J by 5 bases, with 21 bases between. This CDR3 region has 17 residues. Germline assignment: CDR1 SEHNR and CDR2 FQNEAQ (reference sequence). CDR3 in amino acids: CASSLEVMGGSFHEQYF. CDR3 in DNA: TGTGCCAGCAGCTTAGAGGTGATGGGGGGTTCGTTCCACGAGCAGTACTTC.

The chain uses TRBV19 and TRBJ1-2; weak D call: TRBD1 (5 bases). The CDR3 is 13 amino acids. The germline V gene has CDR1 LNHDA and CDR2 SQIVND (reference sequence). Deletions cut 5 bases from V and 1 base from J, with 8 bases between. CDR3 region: CASSRQSNYGYTF. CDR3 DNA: TGTGCCAGTAGTCGACAGAGTAACTATGGCTACACCTTC.

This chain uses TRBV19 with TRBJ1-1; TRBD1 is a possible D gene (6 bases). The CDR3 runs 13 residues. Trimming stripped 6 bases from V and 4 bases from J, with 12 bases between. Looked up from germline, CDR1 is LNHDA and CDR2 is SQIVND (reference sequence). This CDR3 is CASRLTGSTEAFF. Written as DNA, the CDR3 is TGTGCCAGTAGGCTGACAGGATCCACTGAAGCTTTCTTT. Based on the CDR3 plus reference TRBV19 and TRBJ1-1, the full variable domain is DGGITQSPKYLFRKEGQNVTLSCEQNLNHDAMYWYRQDPGQGLRLIYYSQIVNDFQKGDIAEGYSVSREKKESFPLTVTSAQKNPTAFYLCASRLTGSTEAFFGQGTRLTVV.

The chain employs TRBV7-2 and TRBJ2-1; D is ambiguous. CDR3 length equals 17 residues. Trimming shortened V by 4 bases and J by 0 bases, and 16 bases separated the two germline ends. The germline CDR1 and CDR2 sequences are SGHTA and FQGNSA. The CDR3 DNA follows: TGTGCCAGCAGCTCACCCGGTTCCACAAGCTCCTACAATGAGCAGTTCTTC. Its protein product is CASSSPGSTSSYNEQFF.

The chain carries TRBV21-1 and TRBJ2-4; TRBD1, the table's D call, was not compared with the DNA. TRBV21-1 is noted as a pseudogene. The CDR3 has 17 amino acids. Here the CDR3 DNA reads TGTGCCAGCAGAGTCCCGGGACAGGGTGCGGCCAAAAACATTCAGTACTTC. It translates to CASRVPGQGAAKNIQYF.

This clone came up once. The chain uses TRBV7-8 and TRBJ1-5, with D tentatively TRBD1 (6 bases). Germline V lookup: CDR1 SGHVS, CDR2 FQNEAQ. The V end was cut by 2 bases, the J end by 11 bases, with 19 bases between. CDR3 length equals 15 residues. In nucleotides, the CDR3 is TGTGCCAGCAGCTTAACGGGACAAGGTTTGGGAACCCAGCATTTT. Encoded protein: CASSLTGQGLGTQHF.

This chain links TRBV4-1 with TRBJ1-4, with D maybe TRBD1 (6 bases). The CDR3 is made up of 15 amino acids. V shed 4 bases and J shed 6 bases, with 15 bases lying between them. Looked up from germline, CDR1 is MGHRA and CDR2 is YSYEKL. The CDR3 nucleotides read TGCGCCAGCAGCCCACTCCGGAACAGGGATGAAAAACTGTTTTTT. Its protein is CASSPLRNRDEKLFF.

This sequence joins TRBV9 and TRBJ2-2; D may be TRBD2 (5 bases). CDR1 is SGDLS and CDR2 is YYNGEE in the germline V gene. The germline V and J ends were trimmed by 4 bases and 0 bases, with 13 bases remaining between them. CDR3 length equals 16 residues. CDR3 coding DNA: TGTGCCAGCAGCTCCCGGGGTGACGCGAACACCGGGGAGCTGTTTTTT. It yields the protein CASSSRGDANTGELFF.

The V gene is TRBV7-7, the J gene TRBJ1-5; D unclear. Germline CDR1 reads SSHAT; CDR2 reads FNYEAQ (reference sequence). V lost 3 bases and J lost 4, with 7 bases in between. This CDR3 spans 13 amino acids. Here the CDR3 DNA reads TGTGCCAGCAGCTTCGGGGTAAATCAGCCCCAGCATTTT. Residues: CASSFGVNQPQHF. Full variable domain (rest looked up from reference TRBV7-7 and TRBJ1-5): GAGVSQSPRYKVTKRGQDVTLRCDPISSHATLYWYQQALGQGPEFLTYFNYEAQPDKSGLPSDRFSAERPEGSISTLTIQRTEQRDSAMYRCASSFGVNQPQHFGDGTRLSIL.

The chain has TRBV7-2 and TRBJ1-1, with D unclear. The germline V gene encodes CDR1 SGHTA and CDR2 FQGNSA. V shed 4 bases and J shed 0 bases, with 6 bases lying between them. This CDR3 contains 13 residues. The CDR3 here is CASSSNMNTEAFF. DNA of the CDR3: TGTGCCAGCAGCTCCAACATGAACACTGAAGCTTTCTTT. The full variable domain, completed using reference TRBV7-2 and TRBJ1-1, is GAGVSQSPSNKVTEKGKDVELRCDPISGHTALYWYRQSLGQGLEFLIYFQGNSAPDKSGLPSDRFSAERTGGSVSTLTIQRTQQEDSAVYLCASSSNMNTEAFFGQGTRLTVV.

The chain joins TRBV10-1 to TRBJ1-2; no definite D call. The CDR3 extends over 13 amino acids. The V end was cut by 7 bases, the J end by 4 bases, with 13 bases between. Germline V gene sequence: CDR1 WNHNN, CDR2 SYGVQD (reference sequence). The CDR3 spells CASITGPIYGYTF. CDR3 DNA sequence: TGCGCCAGCATAACGGGCCCCATCTATGGCTACACCTTC.